The 7 T cell receptor beta chains below were found in one sample sequenced in a study of blood T cell repertoires in COVID-19. The assay was immunoSEQ multiplex PCR, and TCRdb's table has in-frame clones only and misses some. This sample yields 200,000 to 300,000 clones, of which roughly 80% are seen a single time; approximately 9.6% belongs to the top ten. Sequenced material: peripheral blood. All receptors come from a woman at least 80 years old with acute or convalescent COVID-19.

The genes are TRBV5-4 and TRBJ1-1; D gene unclear. CDR1 is SGHNT and CDR2 is YYREEE in the germline V gene (reference sequence). V lost 0 bases, J lost 4 bases, and 10 bases lay in between. The CDR3 is made up of 14 amino acids. CDR3 residues: CASSLEWGVTEAFF. The CDR3 region has the DNA TGTGCCAGCAGCTTGGAGTGGGGAGTCACTGAAGCTTTCTTT.

In DNA form, the CDR3 reads TGCGCCAGCAGCTTGGAACCCAGGGGTGGTGAAAAACTGTTTTTT. Translation: CASSLEPRGGEKLFF. J is TRBJ1-4 and V is TRBV5-1; weak D call: TRBD1 (6 bases). The V end was cut by 0 bases, the J end by 7 bases, with 13 bases between. The CDR3 contains 15 residues. The germline gives CDR1 SGHRS, CDR2 YFSETQ.

This clone was seen a few times. The chain couples TRBV2 to TRBJ2-1; D call uncertain. V lost 3 bases to trimming and J lost 0 bases, with 6 bases between them. CDR3 length: 14 residues. Germline V gives CDR1 SNHLY, CDR2 FYNNEI. The CDR3 region is CASSDFLSYNEQFF. The CDR3 DNA is TGTGCCAGCAGTGATTTTCTCTCCTACAATGAGCAGTTCTTC. The full variable domain, its missing parts supplied by reference TRBV2 and TRBJ2-1, is EPEVTQTPSHQVTQMGQEVILRCVPISNHLYFYWYRQILGQKVEFLVSFYNNEISEKSEIFDDQFSVERPDGSNFTLKIRSTKLEDSAMYFCASSDFLSYNEQFFGPGTRLTVL.

The J gene is TRBJ2-7, the V gene TRBV3-1 (or the pseudogene TRBV3-2); 10 nucleotides match TRBD1. Trimming took 4 bases from V and 5 from J; bases not matched to a gene: 11. The CDR3 spans 16 residues. Germline values: CDR1 LGHDT, CDR2 YNNKEL (reference sequence). The CDR3 reads CASSRGWTGGGHEQYF. CDR3 coding DNA: TGTGCCAGCAGCCGCGGTTGGACAGGGGGAGGCCACGAGCAGTACTTC.

The chain couples TRBV19 to TRBJ1-6; 7 positions agree with TRBD1. Germline V gene sequence: CDR1 LNHDA, CDR2 SQIVND (reference sequence). V lost 4 bases to trimming and J lost 10 bases; unmatched junction nucleotides: 16. The CDR3 runs 17 residues. The CDR3 DNA reads TGTGCCAGTAGTAAAGACAGGGCCCCCGCGAATTCGTCACCCCTCCACTTT. It translates to CASSKDRAPANSSPLHF. Complete variable domain (other parts from reference TRBV19 and TRBJ1-6): DGGITQSPKYLFRKEGQNVTLSCEQNLNHDAMYWYRQDPGQGLRLIYYSQIVNDFQKGDIAEGYSVSREKKESFPLTVTSAQKNPTAFYLCASSKDRAPANSSPLHFGNGTRLTVT.

The gene calls are TRBV6-5 and TRBJ2-7; TRBD1 aligns across 7 bases. CDR1 MNHEY and CDR2 SVGAGI come from the germline V gene. The CDR3 is 14 residues long. With 5 bases clipped from V and 4 bases from J, the junction kept 8 bases outside the gene matches. Written as DNA, the CDR3 is TGTGCCAGCAGTACAAGGGACAGACTGTACGAGCAGTACTTC. It specifies CASSTRDRLYEQYF.

The chain is built from TRBV19 and TRBJ1-5; D is uncertain. CDR1 LNHDA and CDR2 SQIVND come from the germline V gene (reference sequence). The CDR3 runs to 15 residues. The ends were cut back, 7 bases at V and 2 bases at J, with 15 bases in the middle. The CDR3 loop is CASTHLGAGNQPQHF. Here the CDR3 DNA reads TGTGCCAGTACCCACTTGGGAGCGGGCAATCAGCCCCAGCATTTT.